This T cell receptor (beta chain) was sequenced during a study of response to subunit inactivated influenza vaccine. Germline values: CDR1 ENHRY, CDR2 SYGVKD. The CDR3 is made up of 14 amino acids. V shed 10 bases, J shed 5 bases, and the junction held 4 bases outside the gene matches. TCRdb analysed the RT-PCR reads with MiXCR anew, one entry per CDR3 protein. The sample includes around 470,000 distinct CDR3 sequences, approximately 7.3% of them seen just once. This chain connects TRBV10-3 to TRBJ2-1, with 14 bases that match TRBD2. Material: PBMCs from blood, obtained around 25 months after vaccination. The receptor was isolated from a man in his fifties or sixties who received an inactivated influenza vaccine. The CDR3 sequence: CATRLAGGDNEQFF. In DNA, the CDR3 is TGTGCCACCCGACTAGCGGGAGGGGACAATGAGCAGTTCTTC.